Following are 27 T cell receptor beta chains from one sample sequenced in a study of cytomegalovirus exposure and HLA in healthy donors. PCR used 60 Vbeta primers and 13 Jbeta primers. Sequencing used immunoSEQ multiplex PCR; TCRdb keeps in-frame clones, though not all of them. The table records 170,000 or so clones, 84% of them present only once. The sequenced sample consisted of PBMCs. The receptors stem from a man aged 45-65 years in good health and CMV-seropositive.

The rearrangement links TRBV7-8 to TRBJ1-1; 7 positions agree with TRBD1. V was clipped by 4 bases and J by 6 bases; unmatched bases: 11. Per germline, CDR1 SGHVS and CDR2 FQNEAQ. The CDR3 runs to 15 residues. In DNA, the CDR3 is TGTGCCAGCAGCTCCCAGTCTAGGGGGCTCTCTGAAGCTTTCTTT. Translated: CASSSQSRGLSEAFF.

The V gene is TRBV7-8, the J gene TRBJ1-2; TRBD1 matches at 9 bases. Germline V lookup: CDR1 SGHVS, CDR2 FQNEAQ. This CDR3 contains 14 residues. The ends lost 8 bases at V and 6 bases at J; junction bases unmatched: 10. The CDR3 DNA reads TGTGCCAGCGGCTCTACCGGGACAGGGAATGGCTACACCTTC. This codes for CASGSTGTGNGYTF. The whole variable domain, filled in from reference TRBV7-8 and TRBJ1-2, reads GAGVSQSPRYKVAKRGQDVALRCDPISGHVSLFWYQQALGQGPEFLTYFQNEAQLDKSGLPSDRFFAERPEGSVSTLKIQRTQQEDSAVYLCASGSTGTGNGYTFGSGTRLTVV.

Only a few counts were recorded for this clone. The J gene is TRBJ2-5, the V gene TRBV9; no firm D call. Trimming shortened V by 0 bases and J by 7 bases, and 25 bases separated the two germline ends. The CDR3 consists of 18 residues. Germline values: CDR1 SGDLS, CDR2 YYNGEE. As DNA, the CDR3 is TGTGCCAGCAGCGTAGACCCAGTCCACCAGGCCGCCGAAGGGACCCAGTACTTC. Residues: CASSVDPVHQAAEGTQYF.

V gene TRBV5-4 combines with J gene TRBJ2-5; possible D gene TRBD2, 5 bases. V was clipped by 1 base and J by 1 base, with 14 bases between them. The CDR3 sequence is 16 residues long. Germline V gives CDR1 SGHNT, CDR2 YYREEE (reference sequence). The CDR3 sequence: CASSLILRASQETQYF. The DNA for the CDR3 is TGTGCCAGCAGCTTGATCTTGCGGGCGTCCCAAGAGACCCAGTACTTC.

This sequence joins TRBV29-1 and TRBJ2-3; 13 bases are a match to TRBD2. Trimming at V came to 6 bases and at J to 5 bases, leaving 5 bases not matched to a gene. The germline V gene encodes CDR1 SQVTM and CDR2 ANQGSEA. This CDR3 has 14 residues. The chain's CDR3 is CSVRTSGRGDTQYF. The CDR3 DNA is TGCAGCGTCAGGACTAGCGGGAGAGGAGATACGCAGTATTTT.

V and J are TRBV18 and TRBJ1-1, with D maybe TRBD1 (5 bases). Per the germline V gene, CDR1 is KGHSH and CDR2 is LQKENI. The CDR3 sequence is 14 residues long. Trimming took 6 bases from V and 3 from J, leaving 14 bases between them. In nucleotides, the CDR3 is TGTGCCAGCTCCCCCCAGGGTAAGGACACTGAAGCTTTCTTT. Protein sequence: CASSPQGKDTEAFF. Based on the CDR3 plus reference TRBV18 and TRBJ1-1, the full variable domain is NAGVMQNPRHLVRRRGQEARLRCSPMKGHSHVYWYRQLPEEGLKFMVYLQKENIIDESGMPKERFSAEFPKEGPSILRIQQVVRGDSAAYFCASSPQGKDTEAFFGQGTRLTVV.

The V call is TRBV6-6, the J call TRBJ2-1; D is unresolved. Germline CDR1 and CDR2: MNHNY and SVGAGI (reference sequence). V was pared by 8 bases and J by 0 bases, with 11 bases between. CDR3 length: 14 amino acids. The DNA of the CDR3 is TGTGCCAGCGGAGAAATTAGCTCCTACAATGAGCAGTTCTTC. It encodes CASGEISSYNEQFF.

The chain combines TRBV21-1 with TRBJ2-3; TRBD2, the D gene given by the table, was not confirmed from the DNA. TRBV21-1 represents a pseudogene. This CDR3 comprises 16 residues. The DNA for the CDR3 is TGTGCCAGCAGCCGCCGGAGGTGGACTAGCACAGATACGCAGTATTTT. It translates to CASSRRRWTSTDTQYF.

This clone was found a few times. CDR3 amino acids: CASSVGGQGPDTQYF. CDR3 DNA: TGTGCCAGCAGCGTAGGGGGACAGGGACCAGATACGCAGTATTTT. V is TRBV9 and J is TRBJ2-3, with 9 positions matching TRBD1. The ends lost 0 bases at V and 4 bases at J; junction bases unmatched: 3. This CDR3 is 15 amino acids long. Germline CDR1 reads SGDLS; CDR2 reads YYNGEE.

This clone occurred a few times. The gene calls are TRBV6-1 and TRBJ1-1; TRBD1 matches 9 bases. The CDR3 sequence is 13 residues long. V shed 7 bases and J 6 bases; nucleotides not matched to a gene: 6. Per the germline V gene, CDR1 is MNHNS and CDR2 is SASEGT. CDR3 in DNA: TGTGCCAGCAAAACAGGGGGCGCCTCTGAAGCTTTCTTT. Translating it yields CASKTGGASEAFF.

The chain carries TRBV9 and TRBJ2-1, with TRBD2 matching 10 bases. Germline V gene data show CDR1 as SGDLS and CDR2 as YYNGEE. The CDR3 consists of 17 residues. J lost 8 bases, V lost 4 bases, and 15 bases had no gene match. CDR3 residues: CASSSPAGGLGSYEQFF. In DNA, the CDR3 is TGTGCCAGCAGCTCCCCAGCGGGAGGGTTGGGGAGTTATGAGCAGTTCTTC.

In its sample, this clone was seen once. The gene calls are TRBV27 and TRBJ1-4; 8 bases are shared with TRBD1. The CDR3 contains 15 residues. CDR1 MNHEY and CDR2 SMNVEV come from the germline V gene (reference sequence). The junction had 3 bases not matched to a gene; V was cut back by 2 bases and J by 4 bases. In DNA form, the CDR3 reads TGTGCCAGCAGTTTAGGACAGGGATATAATGAAAAACTGTTTTTT. It is translated as CASSLGQGYNEKLFF.

The V and J genes are TRBV27 and TRBJ2-7; 8 bases map to TRBD1. Germline loops: CDR1 MNHEY, CDR2 SMNVEV (reference sequence). V trimming: 8 bases; J trimming: 2 bases; junction bases outside the gene matches: 5. There are 13 residues in the CDR3. The DNA of the CDR3 is TGTGCCAGCTCCTGGACAGGGACCTACGAGCAGTACTTC. Translated, it gives CASSWTGTYEQYF.

This clone has just one count. V is TRBV7-8 and J is TRBJ2-1; D might be TRBD2 (5 bases). CDR3 size: 16 residues. Germline lookup yields CDR1 SGHVS and CDR2 FQNEAQ. V gave up 5 bases and J gave up 0 bases, with 14 bases separating them. CDR3: CASSPGSVGSYNEQFF. As DNA, the CDR3 is TGTGCCAGCAGCCCGGGGTCTGTAGGCTCCTACAATGAGCAGTTCTTC. Based on the CDR3 plus reference TRBV7-8 and TRBJ2-1, the full variable domain is GAGVSQSPRYKVAKRGQDVALRCDPISGHVSLFWYQQALGQGPEFLTYFQNEAQLDKSGLPSDRFFAERPEGSVSTLKIQRTQQEDSAVYLCASSPGSVGSYNEQFFGPGTRLTVL.

The chain employs TRBV11-2 and TRBJ1-4; D is unresolved. The germline gives CDR1 SGHAT, CDR2 FQNNGV. The germline V and J ends were trimmed by 6 bases and 0 bases, with 11 bases remaining between them. The CDR3 runs 15 residues. The CDR3 DNA follows: TGTGCCAGCAGGGGAGGGAACCCAACTAATGAAAAACTGTTTTTT. It translates to CASRGGNPTNEKLFF.

This sequence joins TRBV13 and TRBJ2-1; TRBD2 agrees at 8 bases. This CDR3 spans 18 amino acids. V shed 4 bases and J 6 bases; nucleotides not matched to a gene: 17. Germline assignment: CDR1 PRHDT and CDR2 FYEKMQ (reference sequence). CDR3 sequence (DNA): TGTGCCAGCAGCTCCTGGGTCGGGAGGGCCCGAGGAGGCAATGAGCAGTTCTTC. Translating gives CASSSWVGRARGGNEQFF.

The chain joins TRBV6-5 to TRBJ2-7; 11 positions agree with TRBD1. V dropped 6 bases and J dropped 4; count of bases not matched to a gene: 5. CDR3 length: 14 amino acids. The germline V gene encodes CDR1 MNHEY and CDR2 SVGAGI. The CDR3 region has the DNA TGTGCCAGCAGCCACGGACAGGGGGCGTACGAGCAGTACTTC. Translating it yields CASSHGQGAYEQYF.

The CDR3 here is CASSPDPGTEAFF. CDR3 bases: TGCGCCAGCAGCCCAGACCCGGGCACTGAAGCTTTCTTT. The rearrangement links TRBV5-1 to TRBJ1-1; D not certain. The CDR3 runs to 13 residues. With 4 bases removed from V and 4 bases from J, the gap between germline ends came to 11 bases. Germline loops: CDR1 SGHRS, CDR2 YFSETQ.

This chain's CDR3 is CASKGQGRTEAFF. The CDR3 DNA reads as TGTGCCAGTAAGGGACAGGGAAGGACTGAAGCTTTCTTT. V usage is TRBV19 and J usage is TRBJ1-1; 9 bases agree with TRBD1. The CDR3 is 13 amino acids. Germline V gene data show CDR1 as LNHDA and CDR2 as SQIVND (reference sequence). Trimming at V came to 7 bases and at J to 5 bases, leaving 5 bases not matched to a gene.

This rearrangement joins TRBV11-3 to TRBJ2-1, with 11 positions matching TRBD2. The junction had 8 bases not matched to a gene; V was cut back by 5 bases and J by 8 bases. Germline V gene sequence: CDR1 SGHNT, CDR2 YENEEA. The CDR3 is 15 residues long. CDR3 sequence reads: CASSRPLAGGHEQFF. CDR3 bases: TGTGCCAGCAGCCGTCCCCTAGCGGGAGGTCATGAGCAGTTCTTC.

V and J are TRBV18 and TRBJ1-2; TRBD1 might be the D (6 bases). V lost 3 bases to trimming and J lost 2 bases, with 16 bases between them. Per germline, CDR1 KGHSH and CDR2 LQKENI. This CDR3 has 16 amino acids. This CDR3 reads CASSPSRTAQNYGYTF. The CDR3 DNA reads as TGTGCCAGCTCACCCTCAAGGACAGCCCAAAACTATGGCTACACCTTC.

J is TRBJ1-6 and V is TRBV9; D is unclear. The CDR3 runs to 17 residues. CDR1 is SGDLS, CDR2 YYNGEE, per germline. Trimming cost V 1 base and J 0 bases, with 11 bases left between them. The CDR3 DNA follows: TGTGCCAGCAGCGTAAGCATCTATAGCTCCTATAATTCACCCCTCCACTTT. This encodes CASSVSIYSSYNSPLHF.

The rearrangement links TRBV18 to TRBJ1-6; TRBD1 is a possible D gene (5 bases). The CDR3 has 15 amino acids. The V end was cut by 3 bases, the J end by 6 bases, with 12 bases between. Germline assignment: CDR1 KGHSH and CDR2 LQKENI. CDR3 nucleotides: TGTGCCAGCTCACCTGGGGCAGGGCGTAATTCACCCCTCCACTTT. This gives the protein CASSPGAGRNSPLHF.

This chain connects TRBV12-5 to TRBJ2-2; possible D gene TRBD1, 5 bases. Germline values: CDR1 LGHNT, CDR2 FRNRAP. The CDR3 covers 16 residues. The V end lost 1 base, the J end lost 1 base, and 10 bases lay between the germline ends. CDR3 loop: CASGLGLQGNTGELFF. The CDR3 region has the DNA TGTGCTAGTGGTTTGGGCTTGCAGGGGAACACCGGGGAGCTGTTTTTT.

The gene calls are TRBV27 and TRBJ1-1, with TRBD1 identical over 7 bases. Germline CDR1 and CDR2: MNHEY and SMNVEV (reference sequence). CDR3 length: 12 residues. Trimming cost V 5 bases and J 5 bases; bases outside gene matches: 2. DNA of the CDR3: TGTGCCAGCAGTCCAGGGGGGACTGAAGCTTTCTTT. It yields the protein CASSPGGTEAFF.

The J gene is TRBJ2-2, the V gene TRBV18; no clear D gene. Germline V gene lookup returns CDR1 KGHSH and CDR2 LQKENI. V gave up 5 bases and J gave up 8 bases, with 9 bases separating them. This CDR3 has 12 amino acids. The CDR3 region is CASSVTRGELFF. CDR3 DNA: TGTGCCAGCTCAGTGACTCGTGGGGAGCTGTTTTTT.

This chain joins TRBV7-7 and TRBJ2-2; TRBD2 matches at 7 bases. Germline V gene sequence: CDR1 SSHAT, CDR2 FNYEAQ (reference sequence). After removal of 0 bases from V and 4 bases from J, the junction contained 5 bases not matched to a gene. The CDR3 has 16 amino acids. The CDR3, as DNA: TGTGCCAGCAGCTTAGCGTTGGGGGGGAGCACCGGGGAGCTGTTTTTT. Translated, it gives CASSLALGGSTGELFF.